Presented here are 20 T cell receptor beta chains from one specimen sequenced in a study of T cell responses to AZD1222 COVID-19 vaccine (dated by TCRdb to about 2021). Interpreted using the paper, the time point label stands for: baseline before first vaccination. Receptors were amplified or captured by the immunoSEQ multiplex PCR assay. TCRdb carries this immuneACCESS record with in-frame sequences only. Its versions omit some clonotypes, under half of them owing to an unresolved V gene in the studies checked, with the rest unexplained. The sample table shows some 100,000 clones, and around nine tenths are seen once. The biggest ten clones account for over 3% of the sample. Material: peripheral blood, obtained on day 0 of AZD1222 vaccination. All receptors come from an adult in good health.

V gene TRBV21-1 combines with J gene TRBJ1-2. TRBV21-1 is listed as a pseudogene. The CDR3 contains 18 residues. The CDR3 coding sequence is TGTGCCAGCAGCAAACCCAATCCGGGTGCGGACGACGGCTATGGCTACACCTTC. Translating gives CASSKPNPGADDGYGYTF.

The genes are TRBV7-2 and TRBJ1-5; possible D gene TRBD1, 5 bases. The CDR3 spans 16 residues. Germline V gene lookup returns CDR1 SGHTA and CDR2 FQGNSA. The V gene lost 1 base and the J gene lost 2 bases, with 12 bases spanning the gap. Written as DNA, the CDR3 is TGTGCCAGCAGCTTAGGATCGGGGGTACGCAATCAGCCCCAGCATTTT. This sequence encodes CASSLGSGVRNQPQHF.

The CDR3 sequence is CASSLGSSGGQETQYF. The CDR3 DNA reads as TGTGCCAGCAGCTTAGGTTCTAGCGGGGGCCAAGAGACCCAGTACTTC. V and J are TRBV7-2 and TRBJ2-5; 10 bases are a match to TRBD2. This CDR3 is built from 16 residues. The V gene's germline CDR1 is SGHTA and CDR2 FQGNSA. V lost 1 base to trimming and J lost 1 base; unmatched junction nucleotides: 3.

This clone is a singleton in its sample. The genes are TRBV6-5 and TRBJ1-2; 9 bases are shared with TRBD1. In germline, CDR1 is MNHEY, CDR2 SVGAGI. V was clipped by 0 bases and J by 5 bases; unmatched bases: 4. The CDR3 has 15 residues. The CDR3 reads CASSYSFGTGYGYTF. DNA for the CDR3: TGTGCCAGCAGTTACTCCTTCGGGACAGGGTATGGCTACACCTTC.

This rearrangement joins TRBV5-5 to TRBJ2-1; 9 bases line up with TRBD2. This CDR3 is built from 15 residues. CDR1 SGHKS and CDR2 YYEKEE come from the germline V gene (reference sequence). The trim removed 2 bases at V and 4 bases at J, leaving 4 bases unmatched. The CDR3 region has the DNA TGTGCCAGCAGCTTCGATAGCGGGGGTTACAATGAGCAGTTCTTC. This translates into CASSFDSGGYNEQFF.

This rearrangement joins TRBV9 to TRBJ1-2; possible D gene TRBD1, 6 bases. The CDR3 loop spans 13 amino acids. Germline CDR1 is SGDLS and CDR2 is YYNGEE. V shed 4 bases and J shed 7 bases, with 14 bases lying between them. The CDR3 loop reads CASSLGGAFGYTF. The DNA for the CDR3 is TGTGCCAGCAGCCTAGGGGGGGCGTTTGGCTACACCTTC.

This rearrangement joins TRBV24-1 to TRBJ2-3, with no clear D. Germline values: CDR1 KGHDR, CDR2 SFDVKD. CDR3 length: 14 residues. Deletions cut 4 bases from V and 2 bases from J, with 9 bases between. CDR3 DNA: TGTGCCACCAGTGAGCAGACCCACACAGATACGCAGTATTTT. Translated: CATSEQTHTDTQYF.

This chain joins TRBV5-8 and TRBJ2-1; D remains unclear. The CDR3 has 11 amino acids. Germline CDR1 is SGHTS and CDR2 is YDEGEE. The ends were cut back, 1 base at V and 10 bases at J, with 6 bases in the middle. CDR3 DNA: TGTGCCAGCAGCTTGTACCAGGAGCAGTTCTTC. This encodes CASSLYQEQFF.

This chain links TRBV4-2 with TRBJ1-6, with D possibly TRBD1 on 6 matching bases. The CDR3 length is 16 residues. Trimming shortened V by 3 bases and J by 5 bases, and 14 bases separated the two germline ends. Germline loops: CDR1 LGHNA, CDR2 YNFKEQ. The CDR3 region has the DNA TGTGCCAGCAGCCAGATCACCGGGACAAATAATTCACCCCTCCACTTT. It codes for CASSQITGTNNSPLHF.

The CDR3 region has the DNA TGTGCCAGCAGTGGGCGGGGAGGGGACACTGAAGCTTTCTTT. This encodes CASSGRGGDTEAFF. This sequence joins TRBV6-4 and TRBJ1-1; the D gene is possibly TRBD1 (5 bases). V lost 4 bases and J 3 bases, leaving 12 bases between the germline ends. This CDR3 region has 14 residues. CDR1 and CDR2 (germline): MRHNA, SNTAGT.

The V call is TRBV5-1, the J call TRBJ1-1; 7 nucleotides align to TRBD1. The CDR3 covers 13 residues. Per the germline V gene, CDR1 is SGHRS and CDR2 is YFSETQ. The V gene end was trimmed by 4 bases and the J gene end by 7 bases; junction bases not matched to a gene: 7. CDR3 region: CASSVYRGGEAFF. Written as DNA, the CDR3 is TGCGCCAGCAGCGTTTACAGGGGTGGTGAAGCTTTCTTT.

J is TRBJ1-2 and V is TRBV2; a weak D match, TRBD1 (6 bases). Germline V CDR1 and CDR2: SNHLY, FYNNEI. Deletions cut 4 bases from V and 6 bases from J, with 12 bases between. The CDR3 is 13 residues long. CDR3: CASSVRTVNGYTF. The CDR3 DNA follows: TGTGCCAGCAGTGTACGGACAGTGAATGGCTACACCTTC. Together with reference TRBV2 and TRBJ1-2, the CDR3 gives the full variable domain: EPEVTQTPSHQVTQMGQEVILRCVPISNHLYFYWYRQILGQKVEFLVSFYNNEISEKSEIFDDQFSVERPDGSNFTLKIRSTKLEDSAMYFCASSVRTVNGYTFGSGTRLTVV.

CDR3 coding DNA: TGCGCCAGCAGTGAGTCGGGTACAGATAACTATGGCTACACCTTC. The encoded protein is CASSESGTDNYGYTF. This chain joins TRBV10-2 and TRBJ1-2, with D unresolved. The length of the CDR3 is 15 residues. The germline CDR1 and CDR2 sequences are WSHSY and SAAADI. V was clipped by 0 bases and J by 1 base, with 9 bases between them.

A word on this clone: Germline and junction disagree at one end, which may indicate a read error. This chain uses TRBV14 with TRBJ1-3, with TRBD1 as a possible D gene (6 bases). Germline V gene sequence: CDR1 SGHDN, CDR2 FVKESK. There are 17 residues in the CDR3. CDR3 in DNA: TGTGCCAGCACCCAAGGGCCCCGGGGGCTCTCTGGAAACACCATATATTTT. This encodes CASTQGPRGLSGNTIYF. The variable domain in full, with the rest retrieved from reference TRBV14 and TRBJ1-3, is EAGVTQFPSHSVIEKGQTVTLRCDPISGHDNLYWYRRVMGKEIKFLLHFVKESKQDESGMPNNRFLAERTGGTYSTLKVQPAELEDSGVYFCASTQGPRGLSGNTIYFGEGSWLTVV.

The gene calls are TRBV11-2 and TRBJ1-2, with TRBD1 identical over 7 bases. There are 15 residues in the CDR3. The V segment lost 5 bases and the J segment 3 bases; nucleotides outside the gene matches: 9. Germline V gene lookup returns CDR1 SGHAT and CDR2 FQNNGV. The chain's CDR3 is CASSPDREVDYGYTF. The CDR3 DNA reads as TGTGCCAGCAGCCCTGACAGGGAGGTTGACTATGGCTACACCTTC.

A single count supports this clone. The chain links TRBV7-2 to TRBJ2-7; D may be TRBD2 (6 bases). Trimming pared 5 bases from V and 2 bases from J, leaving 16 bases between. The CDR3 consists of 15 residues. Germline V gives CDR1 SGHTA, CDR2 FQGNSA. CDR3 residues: CASSPAAGWTYEQYF. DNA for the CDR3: TGTGCCAGCAGCCCGGCGGCGGGGTGGACCTACGAGCAGTACTTC.

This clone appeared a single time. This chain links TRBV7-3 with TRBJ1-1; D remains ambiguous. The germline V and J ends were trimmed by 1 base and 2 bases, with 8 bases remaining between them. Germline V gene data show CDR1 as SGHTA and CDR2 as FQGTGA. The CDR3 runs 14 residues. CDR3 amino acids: CASSLSGPNTEAFF. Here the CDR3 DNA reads TGTGCCAGCAGCTTAAGTGGCCCAAACACTGAAGCTTTCTTT.

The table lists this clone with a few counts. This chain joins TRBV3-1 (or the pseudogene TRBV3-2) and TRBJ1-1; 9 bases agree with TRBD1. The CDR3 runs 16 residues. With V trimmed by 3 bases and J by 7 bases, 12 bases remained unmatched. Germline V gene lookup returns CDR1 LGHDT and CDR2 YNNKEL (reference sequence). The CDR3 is CASSHLYMMGQGEAFF. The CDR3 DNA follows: TGTGCCAGCAGCCACCTCTATATGATGGGACAGGGTGAAGCTTTCTTT.

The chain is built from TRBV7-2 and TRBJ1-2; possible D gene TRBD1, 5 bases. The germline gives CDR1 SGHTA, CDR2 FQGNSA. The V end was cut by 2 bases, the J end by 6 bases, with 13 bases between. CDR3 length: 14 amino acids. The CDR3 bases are TGTGCCAGCAGCTTAAGGGACGGACGAAATGGCTACACCTTC. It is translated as CASSLRDGRNGYTF.

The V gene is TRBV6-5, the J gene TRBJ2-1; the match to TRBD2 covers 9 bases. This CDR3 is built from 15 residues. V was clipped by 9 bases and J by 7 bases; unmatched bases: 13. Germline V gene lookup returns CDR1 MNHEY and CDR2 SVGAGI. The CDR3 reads CASRRRGGDVNEQFF. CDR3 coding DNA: TGTGCCAGTAGGAGGCGGGGGGGCGATGTAAATGAGCAGTTCTTC.